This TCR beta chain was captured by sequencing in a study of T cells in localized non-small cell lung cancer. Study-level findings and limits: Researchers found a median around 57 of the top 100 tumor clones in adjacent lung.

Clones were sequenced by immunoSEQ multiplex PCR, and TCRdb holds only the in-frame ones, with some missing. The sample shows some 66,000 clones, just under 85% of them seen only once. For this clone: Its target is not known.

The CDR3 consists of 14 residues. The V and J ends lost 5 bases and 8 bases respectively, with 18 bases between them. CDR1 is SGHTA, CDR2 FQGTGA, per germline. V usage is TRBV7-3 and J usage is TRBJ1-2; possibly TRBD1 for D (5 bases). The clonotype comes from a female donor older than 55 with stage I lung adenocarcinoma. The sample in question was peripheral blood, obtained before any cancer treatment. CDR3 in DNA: TGTGCCAGCAGCCCTGGGGCAGGGTATGGCGGCTACACCTTC. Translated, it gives CASSPGAGYGGYTF.